These 14 T cell receptor beta chains originate from one sample sequenced in a study of response to subunit inactivated influenza vaccine. TCRdb passed the RT-PCR reads through MiXCR, listing each CDR3 protein once. The sample has around 600,000 distinct CDR3 sequences, around 11% seen once; the top ten hold approximately 10%. The sample was also reused in another study, on T cells expressing NK-cell markers. According to that study: UMIs were included in TCR beta cDNA generated by 5'RACE template switching.

The specimen comprised PBMCs from blood, sampled on the day of vaccination. These receptor sequences come from a man aged 50 to 59 who received an inactivated influenza vaccine.

This sequence joins TRBV5-1 and TRBJ2-3; 11 bases line up with TRBD2. Germline values: CDR1 SGHRS, CDR2 YFSETQ. With 0 bases clipped from V and 3 bases from J, the junction kept 6 bases outside the gene matches. CDR3 length: 17 residues. CDR3 sequence reads: CASSLAGGTSGTDTQYF. Here the CDR3 DNA reads TGCGCCAGCAGCTTGGCCGGGGGGACTAGCGGAACAGATACGCAGTATTTT. The variable domain in full, with the rest retrieved from reference TRBV5-1 and TRBJ2-3, is KAGVTQTPRYLIKTRGQQVTLSCSPISGHRSVSWYQQTPGQGLQFLFEYFSETQRNKGNFPGRFSGRQFSNSRSEMNVSTLELGDSALYLCASSLAGGTSGTDTQYFGPGTRLTVL.

This clonotype was recorded many times. The V gene is TRBV4-3, the J gene TRBJ2-3; 7 bases line up with TRBD2. V shed 0 bases and J 3 bases; nucleotides not matched to a gene: 6. Germline V gives CDR1 LGHNA, CDR2 YSLEER. The CDR3 runs 16 residues. CDR3 sequence reads: CASSQDFGGFTDTQYF. As DNA, the CDR3 is TGCGCCAGCAGCCAAGACTTCGGGGGGTTTACAGATACGCAGTATTTT.

This clonotype was counted a few times. V is TRBV4-1 and J is TRBJ2-2; 7 positions match TRBD1. V shed 4 bases and J 2 bases; nucleotides not matched to a gene: 4. The length of the CDR3 is 15 residues. Germline V gene lookup returns CDR1 MGHRA and CDR2 YSYEKL. The CDR3 spells CASSLQGYNTGELFF. CDR3 DNA sequence: TGCGCCAGCAGCCTACAGGGGTACAACACCGGGGAGCTGTTTTTT.

The sample holds a few counts of this clonotype. J is TRBJ2-2 and V is TRBV9; 10 nucleotides match TRBD1. The CDR3 consists of 15 residues. Germline loops: CDR1 SGDLS, CDR2 YYNGEE. V lost 4 bases and J lost 6; bases outside the gene matches: 6. The CDR3 DNA sequence: TGTGCCAGCAGCCCGGGACAGGGGTCGTCCGGGGAGCTGTTTTTT. It specifies CASSPGQGSSGELFF.

This clonotype was seen only a few times. The chain combines TRBV4-1 with TRBJ1-6, with D possibly TRBD1 on 5 matching bases. V shed 1 base and J shed 8 bases, with 6 bases lying between them. This CDR3 spans 13 amino acids. Germline assignment: CDR1 MGHRA and CDR2 YSYEKL. This CDR3 is CASSQARDSPLHF. The DNA for the CDR3 is TGCGCCAGCAGCCAAGCCAGGGATTCACCCCTCCACTTT.

There are a few counts of this clonotype. V and J are TRBV10-3 and TRBJ2-3; perhaps TRBD2 as D (5 bases). CDR1 and CDR2 from the germline V gene are ENHRY and SYGVKD. V shed 4 bases and J shed 6 bases, with 8 bases lying between them. This CDR3 has 12 amino acids. The CDR3 reads CAISGGPDTQYF. In DNA, the CDR3 is TGTGCCATCAGTGGAGGGCCGGATACGCAGTATTTT.

The chain joins TRBV12-5 to TRBJ2-2; D is unclear. CDR1 is LGHNT and CDR2 is FRNRAP in the germline V gene. CDR3 length equals 13 residues. Trimming pared 3 bases from V and 4 bases from J, leaving 6 bases between. In nucleotides, the CDR3 is TGTGCTAGTGGTTTTGGGTCCACCGGGGAGCTGTTTTTT. This gives the protein CASGFGSTGELFF.

This chain uses TRBV4-3 with TRBJ2-3; D is perhaps TRBD1 (5 bases). This CDR3 comprises 16 residues. CDR1 is LGHNA, CDR2 YSLEER, per germline. V lost 0 bases, J lost 3 bases, and 13 bases lay in between. This CDR3 is CASSQEATGGTDTQYF. CDR3 coding DNA: TGCGCCAGCAGCCAAGAAGCCACAGGTGGGACAGATACGCAGTATTTT.

The genes are TRBV6-2 or TRBV6-3 and TRBJ2-1; 11 nucleotides align to TRBD2. V dropped 6 bases and J dropped 5; count of bases not matched to a gene: 9. CDR3 length equals 16 residues. The germline gives CDR1 MNHEY, CDR2 SVGEGT. CDR3 region: CASSSALAGGHNEQFF. The CDR3 DNA reads TGTGCCAGCAGCAGTGCCCTAGCGGGAGGACACAATGAGCAGTTCTTC.

This clonotype was seen more than once but under ten times. The rearrangement uses TRBV7-9 and TRBJ1-1, with D uncertain. The CDR3 totals 14 residues. Trimming left V 5 bases short and J 3 bases short, with 13 bases between. The germline gives CDR1 SEHNR, CDR2 FQNEAQ (reference sequence). For the CDR3, the DNA is TGTGCCAGCAGCGCCCAAGTAGGGTACACTGAAGCTTTCTTT. Protein product: CASSAQVGYTEAFF.

J is TRBJ2-2 and V is TRBV5-6, with a possible D match to TRBD1 (5 bases). This CDR3 has 19 amino acids. V lost 0 bases, J lost 2 bases, and 20 bases lay in between. Germline V gene data show CDR1 as SGHDT and CDR2 as YYEEEE. CDR3 nucleotide sequence: TGTGCCAGCAGCTTGGAAGGGTGGCCGCGACAGACTAACACCGGGGAGCTGTTTTTT. It specifies CASSLEGWPRQTNTGELFF.

This clonotype was recorded a few times. The genes are TRBV6-5 and TRBJ2-3; D may be TRBD1 (5 bases). CDR1 is MNHEY and CDR2 is SVGAGI in the germline V gene. V lost 0 bases, J lost 6 bases, and 10 bases lay in between. The CDR3 has 14 residues. The CDR3 here is CASSYSEQVDTQYF. In DNA, the CDR3 is TGTGCCAGCAGTTACTCTGAACAGGTTGATACGCAGTATTTT.

The rearrangement uses TRBV18 and TRBJ2-1, with D tentatively TRBD1 (5 bases). The CDR3 extends over 12 amino acids. V dropped 2 bases and J dropped 9 bases, with 8 bases sitting between them. The germline CDR1 and CDR2 sequences are KGHSH and LQKENI. In nucleotides, the CDR3 is TGTGCCAGCTCACCAGACAGTCTTGAGCAGTTCTTC. Encoded protein: CASSPDSLEQFF.

This chain joins TRBV28 and TRBJ2-1; 8 bases align to TRBD2. This CDR3 region has 15 residues. The germline V gene encodes CDR1 MDHEN and CDR2 SYDVKM. V shed 6 bases and J 4 bases; nucleotides not matched to a gene: 8. The CDR3 DNA is TGTGCCAGCAGCTCTCCGGGACTAGAATACAATGAGCAGTTCTTC. This codes for CASSSPGLEYNEQFF. The full variable domain, in which reference TRBV28 and TRBJ2-1 provide the parts outside the CDR3, is DVKVTQSSRYLVKRTGEKVFLECVQDMDHENMFWYRQDPGLGLRLIYFSYDVKMKEKGDIPEGYSVSREKKERFSLILESASTNQTSMYLCASSSPGLEYNEQFFGPGTRLTVL.